This T cell receptor (beta chain) derives from a study of cytomegalovirus exposure and HLA in healthy donors. The PCR contained 60 Vbeta and 13 Jbeta primers. Method: immunoSEQ multiplex PCR; TCRdb's copy keeps in-frame clones and lacks some. The sample yields some 120,000 clones, 65% to 90% seen once. The CDR3 sequence is 11 residues long. Between the trimmed V and J ends, which lost 6 bases and 5 bases, there was a span of 7 bases. Germline lookup yields CDR1 MNHEY and CDR2 SMNVEV (reference sequence). This clone appeared a single time. The antigen remains undetermined. Study findings and constraints: V- and J-gene trimming in TCR beta was tied to a missense DCLRE1C variant by an analysis performed later. A later analysis linked around 15,000 TCR beta sequences to HLA alleles at 0.05 false discovery rate. Earlier analysis yielded a pattern in which most TCR beta V segments were productive about 90% or about 30% of the time. Exclusion applied to some V segments, including TRBV6-2 and TRBV6-3, as they were indistinguishable.

Sequenced input: PBMCs. This chain uses TRBV27 with TRBJ2-5; D gene ambiguous. The clonotype comes from a middle-aged woman in good health and CMV-seronegative. The CDR3 is CASRLLETQYF. The DNA for the CDR3 is TGTGCCAGCAGACTGCTTGAGACCCAGTACTTC.